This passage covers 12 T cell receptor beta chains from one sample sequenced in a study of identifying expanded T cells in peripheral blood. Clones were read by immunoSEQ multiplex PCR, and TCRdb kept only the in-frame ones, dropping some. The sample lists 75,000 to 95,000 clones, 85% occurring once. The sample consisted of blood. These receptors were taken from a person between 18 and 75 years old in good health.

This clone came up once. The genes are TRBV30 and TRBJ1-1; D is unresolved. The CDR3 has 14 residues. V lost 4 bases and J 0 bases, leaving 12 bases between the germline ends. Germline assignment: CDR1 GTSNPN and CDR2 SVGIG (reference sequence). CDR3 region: CAWKMGLMNTEAFF. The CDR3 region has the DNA TGTGCCTGGAAGATGGGGTTAATGAACACTGAAGCTTTCTTT. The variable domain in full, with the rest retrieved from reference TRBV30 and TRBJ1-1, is SQTIHQWPATLVQPVGSPLSLECTVEGTSNPNLYWYRQAAGRGLQLLFYSVGIGQISSEVPQNLSASRPQDRQFILSSKKLLLSDSGFYLCAWKMGLMNTEAFFGQGTRLTVV.

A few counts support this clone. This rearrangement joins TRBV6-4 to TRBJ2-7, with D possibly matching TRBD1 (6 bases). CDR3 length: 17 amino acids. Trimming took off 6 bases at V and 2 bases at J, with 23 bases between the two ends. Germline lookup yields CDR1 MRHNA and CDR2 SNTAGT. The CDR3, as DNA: TGTGCCAGCAGAAACCGGGACATAACCGGGATGGCCTACGAGCAGTACTTC. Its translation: CASRNRDITGMAYEQYF.

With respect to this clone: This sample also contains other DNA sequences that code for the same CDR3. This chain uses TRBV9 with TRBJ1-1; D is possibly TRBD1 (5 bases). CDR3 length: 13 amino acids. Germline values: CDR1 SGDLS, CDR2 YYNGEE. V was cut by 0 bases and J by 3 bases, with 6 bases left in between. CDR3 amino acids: CASSVGGDTEAFF. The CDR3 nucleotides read TGTGCCAGCAGCGTAGGAGGGGACACTGAAGCTTTCTTT.

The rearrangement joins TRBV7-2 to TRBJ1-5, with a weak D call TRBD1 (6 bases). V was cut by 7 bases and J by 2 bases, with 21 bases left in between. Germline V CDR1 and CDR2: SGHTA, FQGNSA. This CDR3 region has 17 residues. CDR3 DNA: TGTGCCAGCAACGAACGGACAGTAGTAGGGGGCAATCAGCCCCAGCATTTT. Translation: CASNERTVVGGNQPQHF.

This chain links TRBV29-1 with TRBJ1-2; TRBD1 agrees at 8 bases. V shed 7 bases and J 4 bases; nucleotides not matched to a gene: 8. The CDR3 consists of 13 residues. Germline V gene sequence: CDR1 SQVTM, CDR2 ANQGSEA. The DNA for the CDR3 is TGCAGCGCGCTGGACAGGGTGGCCTATGGCTACACCTTC. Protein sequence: CSALDRVAYGYTF.

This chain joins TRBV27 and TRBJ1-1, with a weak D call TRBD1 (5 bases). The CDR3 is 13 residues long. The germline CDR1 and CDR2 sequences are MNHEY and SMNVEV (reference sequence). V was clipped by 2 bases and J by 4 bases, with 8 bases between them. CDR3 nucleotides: TGTGCCAGCAGTTTAGGGGGAGGCACTGAAGCTTTCTTT. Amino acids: CASSLGGGTEAFF.

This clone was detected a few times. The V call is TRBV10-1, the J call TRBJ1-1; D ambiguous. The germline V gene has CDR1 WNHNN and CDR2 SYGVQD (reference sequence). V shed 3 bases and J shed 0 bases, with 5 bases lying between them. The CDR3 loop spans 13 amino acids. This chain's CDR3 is CASSDRLNTEAFF. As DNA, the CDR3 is TGCGCCAGCAGTGACAGGTTGAACACTGAAGCTTTCTTT.

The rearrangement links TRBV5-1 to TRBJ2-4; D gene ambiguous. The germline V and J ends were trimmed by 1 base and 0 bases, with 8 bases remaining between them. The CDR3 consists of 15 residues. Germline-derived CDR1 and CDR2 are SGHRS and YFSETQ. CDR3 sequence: CASSLPGLAKNIQYF. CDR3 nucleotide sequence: TGCGCCAGCAGCTTGCCGGGTTTAGCCAAAAACATTCAGTACTTC. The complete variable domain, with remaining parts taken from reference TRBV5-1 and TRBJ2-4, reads KAGVTQTPRYLIKTRGQQVTLSCSPISGHRSVSWYQQTPGQGLQFLFEYFSETQRNKGNFPGRFSGRQFSNSRSEMNVSTLELGDSALYLCASSLPGLAKNIQYFGAGTRLSVL.

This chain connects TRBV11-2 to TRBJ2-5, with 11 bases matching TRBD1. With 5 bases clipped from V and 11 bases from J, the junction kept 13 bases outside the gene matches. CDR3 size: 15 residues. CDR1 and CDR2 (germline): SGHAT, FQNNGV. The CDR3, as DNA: TGTGCCAGCAGCCCCAGTGGACAGGGGGCGGAAGAGCAGTACTTC. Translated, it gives CASSPSGQGAEEQYF. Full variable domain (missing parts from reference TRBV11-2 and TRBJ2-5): EAGVAQSPRYKIIEKRQSVAFWCNPISGHATLYWYQQILGQGPKLLIQFQNNGVVDDSQLPKDRFSAERLKGVDSTLKIQPAKLEDSAVYLCASSPSGQGAEEQYFGPGTRLLVL.

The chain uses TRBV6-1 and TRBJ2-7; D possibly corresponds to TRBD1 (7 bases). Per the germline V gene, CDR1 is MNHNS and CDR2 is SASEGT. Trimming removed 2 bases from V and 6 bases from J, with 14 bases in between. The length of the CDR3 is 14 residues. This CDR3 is CASSEIGGTVEQYF. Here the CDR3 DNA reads TGTGCCAGCAGTGAAATAGGGGGGACAGTCGAGCAGTACTTC.

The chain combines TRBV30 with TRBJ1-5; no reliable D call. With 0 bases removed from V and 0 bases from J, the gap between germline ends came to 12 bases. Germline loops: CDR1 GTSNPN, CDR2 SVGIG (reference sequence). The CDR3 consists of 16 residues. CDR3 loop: CAWSVGSSYSNQPQHF. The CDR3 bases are TGTGCCTGGAGTGTAGGGTCCAGCTATAGCAATCAGCCCCAGCATTTT.

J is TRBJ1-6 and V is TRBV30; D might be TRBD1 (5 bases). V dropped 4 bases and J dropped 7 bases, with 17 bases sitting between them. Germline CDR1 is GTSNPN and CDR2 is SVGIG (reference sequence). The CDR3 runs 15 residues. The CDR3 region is CAWISGTAKNSPLHF. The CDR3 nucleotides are TGTGCCTGGATTAGCGGGACCGCGAAAAATTCACCCCTCCACTTT.